These 19 T cell receptor beta chains came from one sample sequenced in a study of blood T cell repertoires in COVID-19. TCRdb's table, derived via immunoSEQ multiplex PCR, lists solely in-frame clones and lacks some. Here the sample spans 190,000 or so clones, about 87% being singletons. Sample: peripheral blood. All receptors derive from a woman younger than 30 who had recovered from COVID-19.

This chain connects TRBV10-3 to TRBJ2-7; 10 nucleotides agree with TRBD2. This CDR3 spans 13 amino acids. Germline lookup yields CDR1 ENHRY and CDR2 SYGVKD. Trimming took 6 bases from V and 3 from J; bases not matched to a gene: 2. The CDR3 sequence is CAIRTSGDYEQYF. CDR3 bases: TGTGCCATCAGAACTAGCGGGGACTACGAGCAGTACTTC.

This sequence joins TRBV29-1 and TRBJ1-1; a possible D gene is TRBD1 (5 bases). The germline CDR1 and CDR2 sequences are SQVTM and ANQGSEA. The CDR3 has 14 residues. Deletions cut 0 bases from V and 1 base from J, with 9 bases between. The CDR3 loop is CSVEESGGNTEAFF. For the CDR3, the DNA is TGCAGCGTTGAAGAGTCCGGGGGGAACACTGAAGCTTTCTTT.

Only one count was recorded for this clone. This chain links TRBV27 with TRBJ2-4; 14 bases agree with TRBD2. This CDR3 is built from 17 residues. The germline V gene encodes CDR1 MNHEY and CDR2 SMNVEV (reference sequence). J was trimmed by 5 bases and V by 5 bases; bases with no gene match: 8. In DNA form, the CDR3 reads TGTGCCAGCAGTGGACTAGCGGGGGGTTCTAAGGAAAACATTCAGTACTTC. It translates to CASSGLAGGSKENIQYF.

This chain links TRBV3-1 (or the pseudogene TRBV3-2) with TRBJ2-7, with 7 nucleotides matching TRBD1. The CDR3 covers 15 residues. Germline V lookup: CDR1 LGHDT, CDR2 YNNKEL (reference sequence). V lost 6 bases, J lost 0 bases, and 8 bases stayed unmatched. The CDR3, as DNA: TGTGCCAGCAGAGTAGACAGGGATATCTCCTACGAGCAGTACGTC. Amino acid sequence: CASRVDRDISYEQYV.

This clone was observed once. The gene calls are TRBV11-2 and TRBJ1-1, with TRBD1 identical over 9 bases. Losses at the gene ends were 9 bases for V and 1 base for J; bases not matched to a gene: 9. Germline V gene lookup returns CDR1 SGHAT and CDR2 FQNNGV. The CDR3 is 15 residues long. The CDR3 DNA is TGTGCCAGTAGGAACAGGGGGCCCAAGAACACTGAAGCTTTCTTT. This gives the protein CASRNRGPKNTEAFF.

The chain is built from TRBV6-5 and TRBJ1-5; 8 nucleotides agree with TRBD1. Germline trimming cut 0 bases from V and 9 bases from J; bases unmatched to any gene: 7. Germline V gene lookup returns CDR1 MNHEY and CDR2 SVGAGI. This CDR3 has 15 amino acids. CDR3 sequence (DNA): TGTGCCAGCAGTTACTCAGGGACAGGCGAAGGGCCCCAGCATTTT. Its translation is CASSYSGTGEGPQHF.

The V and J genes are TRBV4-3 and TRBJ1-1; D gene ambiguous. Between the trimmed V and J ends, which lost 4 bases and 7 bases, there was a span of 13 bases. This CDR3 has 13 amino acids. Germline V gene data show CDR1 as LGHNA and CDR2 as YSLEER. CDR3: CASSPTLQVEAFF. Written as DNA, the CDR3 is TGCGCCAGCAGCCCTACCCTCCAAGTTGAAGCTTTCTTT.

The rearrangement joins TRBV10-3 to TRBJ2-5; TRBD2 matches 14 bases. The CDR3 extends over 17 amino acids. Per germline, CDR1 ENHRY and CDR2 SYGVKD. J lost 5 bases, V lost 2 bases, and 7 bases had no gene match. The CDR3 here is CAISEPGTSGGRETQYF. The CDR3 nucleotides are TGTGCCATCAGTGAGCCTGGGACTAGCGGGGGTCGGGAGACCCAGTACTTC.

V gene TRBV3-1 (or the pseudogene TRBV3-2) combines with J gene TRBJ2-5; D is unresolved. Germline V gene data show CDR1 as LGHDT and CDR2 as YNNKEL (reference sequence). The CDR3 sequence is 15 residues long. Between the trimmed V and J ends, which lost 5 bases and 2 bases, there was a span of 15 bases. CDR3 in amino acids: CASSLRRLSQETQYF. As DNA, the CDR3 is TGTGCCAGCAGCTTGCGTCGACTGTCGCAAGAGACCCAGTACTTC.

The chain combines TRBV19 with TRBJ2-4, with 11 positions matching TRBD2. There are 13 residues in the CDR3. The germline V gene has CDR1 LNHDA and CDR2 SQIVND (reference sequence). Germline trimming cut 4 bases from V and 10 bases from J; bases unmatched to any gene: 3. This chain's CDR3 is CASSTLAGDIQYF. CDR3 DNA sequence: TGTGCCAGTAGTACACTAGCGGGGGATATTCAGTACTTC.

V gene TRBV5-5 combines with J gene TRBJ2-2; possible D gene TRBD2, 5 bases. The CDR3 consists of 14 residues. V shed 10 bases and J shed 1 base, with 14 bases lying between them. CDR1 SGHKS and CDR2 YYEKEE come from the germline V gene (reference sequence). The CDR3 bases are TGTGCCTGCCGGGATTTCGGGAACACCGGGGAGCTGTTTTTT. This codes for CACRDFGNTGELFF.

V gene TRBV5-1 combines with J gene TRBJ1-1; 7 bases match TRBD1. V trimming: 4 bases; J trimming: 2 bases; junction bases outside the gene matches: 11. CDR1 SGHRS and CDR2 YFSETQ come from the germline V gene. This CDR3 is 16 amino acids long. The chain's CDR3 is CASSARQGRGNTEAFF. Here the CDR3 DNA reads TGCGCCAGCAGCGCCCGACAGGGTAGGGGAAACACTGAAGCTTTCTTT.

The gene calls are TRBV5-5 and TRBJ2-1; possible D gene TRBD1, 5 bases. Germline loops: CDR1 SGHKS, CDR2 YYEKEE (reference sequence). V was clipped by 4 bases and J by 7 bases, with 12 bases between them. The CDR3 length is 13 residues. Here the CDR3 DNA reads TGTGCCAGCAGCCGACCACAGGATAATGAGCAGTTCTTC. This encodes CASSRPQDNEQFF.

V and J are TRBV19 and TRBJ1-5; D might be TRBD1 (6 bases). The CDR3 has 13 residues. Looked up from germline, CDR1 is LNHDA and CDR2 is SQIVND (reference sequence). V lost 5 bases, J lost 4 bases, and 9 bases lay in between. For the CDR3, the DNA is TGTGCCAGTAGTCCGGACAGAAATCAGCCCCAGCATTTT. Encoded protein: CASSPDRNQPQHF.

The V gene is TRBV4-3, the J gene TRBJ1-1, with D perhaps matching TRBD1 (5 bases). The CDR3 is made up of 15 amino acids. Germline CDR1 is LGHNA and CDR2 is YSLEER. V was trimmed by 1 base and J by 1 base, leaving 10 bases between them. CDR3 residues: CASSQVRTQNTEAFF. The CDR3 DNA is TGCGCCAGCAGCCAAGTTCGGACACAGAACACTGAAGCTTTCTTT.

This clone has just a few counts. The V gene is TRBV19, the J gene TRBJ2-3; D is possibly TRBD1 (6 bases). Germline V gives CDR1 LNHDA, CDR2 SQIVND (reference sequence). Trimming shortened V by 3 bases and J by 6 bases, and 19 bases separated the two germline ends. The length of the CDR3 is 16 residues. CDR3 amino acids: CASSIRVWGRPDTQYF. DNA of the CDR3: TGTGCCAGTAGTATTCGGGTATGGGGGCGCCCGGATACGCAGTATTTT.

V and J are TRBV6-5 and TRBJ1-4; TRBD1 matches 7 bases. This CDR3 spans 16 amino acids. After removal of 2 bases from V and 5 bases from J, the junction contained 8 bases not matched to a gene. Germline assignment: CDR1 MNHEY and CDR2 SVGAGI. CDR3 coding DNA: TGTGCCAGCAGTTACCCTCCCGGGACAGCCAATGAAAAACTGTTTTTT. Residues: CASSYPPGTANEKLFF.

The gene calls are TRBV5-6 and TRBJ2-7; a weak D match, TRBD1 (5 bases). The CDR3 spans 11 residues. V was clipped by 0 bases and J by 7 bases, with 5 bases between them. Germline V gives CDR1 SGHDT, CDR2 YYEEEE. CDR3: CASSLEGEQYV. The DNA for the CDR3 is TGTGCCAGCAGCTTGGAGGGGGAGCAGTACGTC.

As to this clone: Additional DNA sequences in this sample encode the identical CDR3. The rearrangement links TRBV9 to TRBJ1-6; 8 bases map to TRBD1. V shed 3 bases, J shed 5 bases, and the junction held 4 bases outside the gene matches. Per the germline V gene, CDR1 is SGDLS and CDR2 is YYNGEE. The CDR3 runs to 15 residues. The CDR3 bases are TGTGCCAGCAGCGAACAGGGGGTGAATAATTCACCCCTCCACTTT. It codes for CASSEQGVNNSPLHF.